The present TCR beta chain was sequenced within a study of blood T cell repertoires in COVID-19. Study background: The study drew acute and convalescent COVID-19 samples from the United States, Italy and Spain.

Using immunoSEQ multiplex PCR, the repertoire was profiled, and TCRdb retains in-frame clones only, with some absent. The sample comprises some 140,000 clones, about 80% of which are singletons, and about 29% rests with the top ten. This CDR3 region has 14 residues. V was clipped by 5 bases and J by 6 bases, with 13 bases between them. The V gene's germline CDR1 is SEHNR and CDR2 FQNEAQ (reference sequence). The chain employs TRBV7-9 and TRBJ2-2; D is unresolved. What was sequenced was peripheral blood. The origin of this receptor is a woman in her sixties with acute or convalescent COVID-19. The CDR3 protein is CASSLGYEAGELFF. In nucleotides, the CDR3 is TGTGCCAGCAGCCTAGGCTACGAGGCCGGGGAGCTGTTTTTT.